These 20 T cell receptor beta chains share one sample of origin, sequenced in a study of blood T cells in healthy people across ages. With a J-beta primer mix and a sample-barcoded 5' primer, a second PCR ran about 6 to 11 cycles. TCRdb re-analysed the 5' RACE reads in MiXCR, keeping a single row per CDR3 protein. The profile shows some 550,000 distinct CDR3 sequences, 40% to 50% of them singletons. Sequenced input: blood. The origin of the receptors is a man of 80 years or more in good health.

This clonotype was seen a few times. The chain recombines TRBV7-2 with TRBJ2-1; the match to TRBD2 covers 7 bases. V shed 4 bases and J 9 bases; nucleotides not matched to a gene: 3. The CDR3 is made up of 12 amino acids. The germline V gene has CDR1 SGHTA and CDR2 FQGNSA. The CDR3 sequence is CASSSAGREQFF. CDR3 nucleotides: TGTGCCAGCAGCTCAGCGGGACGTGAGCAGTTCTTC.

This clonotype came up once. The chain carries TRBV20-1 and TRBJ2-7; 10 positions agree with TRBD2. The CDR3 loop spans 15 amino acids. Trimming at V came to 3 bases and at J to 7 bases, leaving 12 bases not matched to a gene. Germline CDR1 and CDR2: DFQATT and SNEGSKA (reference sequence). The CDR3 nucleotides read TGCAGTGCTAGGAAGGCTAGCGGGAGTGGCAATGAGCAGTACTTC. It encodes CSARKASGSGNEQYF.

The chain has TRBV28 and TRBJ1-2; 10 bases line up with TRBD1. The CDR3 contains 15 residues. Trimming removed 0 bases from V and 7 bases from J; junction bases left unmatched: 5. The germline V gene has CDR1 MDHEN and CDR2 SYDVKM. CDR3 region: CASSLWTGGAGGYTF. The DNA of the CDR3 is TGTGCCAGCAGTTTATGGACAGGGGGCGCGGGTGGCTACACCTTC.

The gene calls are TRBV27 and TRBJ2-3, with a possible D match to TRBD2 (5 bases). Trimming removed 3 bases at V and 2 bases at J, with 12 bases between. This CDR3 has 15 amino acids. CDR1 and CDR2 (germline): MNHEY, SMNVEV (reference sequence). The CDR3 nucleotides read TGTGCCAGCAGTTTGGCGGGCTACCCCACAGATACGCAGTATTTT. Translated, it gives CASSLAGYPTDTQYF.

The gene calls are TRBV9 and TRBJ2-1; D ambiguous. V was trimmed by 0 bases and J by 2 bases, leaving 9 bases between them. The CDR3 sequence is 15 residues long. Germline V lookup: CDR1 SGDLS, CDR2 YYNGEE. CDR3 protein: CASSVVPSTYNEQFF. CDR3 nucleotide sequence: TGTGCCAGCAGCGTAGTGCCGTCCACCTACAATGAGCAGTTCTTC.

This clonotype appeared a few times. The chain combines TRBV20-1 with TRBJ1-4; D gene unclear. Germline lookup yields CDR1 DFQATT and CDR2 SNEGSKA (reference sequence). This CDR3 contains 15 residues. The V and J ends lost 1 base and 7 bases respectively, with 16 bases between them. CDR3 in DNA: TGCAGTGCTAGAGGGTCCACGTTAAAGAGTGAAAAACTGTTTTTT. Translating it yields CSARGSTLKSEKLFF.

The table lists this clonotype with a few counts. The CDR3 DNA is TGTGCCAGCAGTCCTCGACAGACCCTCAATGAGCAGTTCTTC. This encodes CASSPRQTLNEQFF. V usage is TRBV27 and J usage is TRBJ2-1; D perhaps matches TRBD1 (5 bases). The length of the CDR3 is 14 residues. Germline values: CDR1 MNHEY, CDR2 SMNVEV (reference sequence). The V and J ends lost 5 bases and 6 bases respectively, with 14 bases between them.

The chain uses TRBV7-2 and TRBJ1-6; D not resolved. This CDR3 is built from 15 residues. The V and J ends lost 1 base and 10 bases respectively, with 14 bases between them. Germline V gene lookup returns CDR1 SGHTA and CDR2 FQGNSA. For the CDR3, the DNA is TGTGCCAGCAGCTTAGTTTCAGTATTCGAATCACCCCTCCACTTT. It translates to CASSLVSVFESPLHF.

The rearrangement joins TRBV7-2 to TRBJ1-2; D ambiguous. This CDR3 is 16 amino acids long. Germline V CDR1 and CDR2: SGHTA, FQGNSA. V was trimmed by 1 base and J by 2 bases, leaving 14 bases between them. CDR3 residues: CASSLVPGSSNYGYTF. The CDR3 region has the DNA TGTGCCAGCAGCTTAGTACCGGGATCTTCAAACTATGGCTACACCTTC. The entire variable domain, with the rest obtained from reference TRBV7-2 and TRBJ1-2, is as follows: GAGVSQSPSNKVTEKGKDVELRCDPISGHTALYWYRQSLGQGLEFLIYFQGNSAPDKSGLPSDRFSAERTGGSVSTLTIQRTQQEDSAVYLCASSLVPGSSNYGYTFGSGTRLTVV.

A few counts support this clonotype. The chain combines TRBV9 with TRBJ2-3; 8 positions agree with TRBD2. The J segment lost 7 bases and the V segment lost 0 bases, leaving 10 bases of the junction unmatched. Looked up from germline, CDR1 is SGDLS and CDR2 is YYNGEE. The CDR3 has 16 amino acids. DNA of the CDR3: TGTGCCAGCAGCGTAGGTGATAGCGGGACTTTACATACGCAGTATTTT. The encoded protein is CASSVGDSGTLHTQYF.

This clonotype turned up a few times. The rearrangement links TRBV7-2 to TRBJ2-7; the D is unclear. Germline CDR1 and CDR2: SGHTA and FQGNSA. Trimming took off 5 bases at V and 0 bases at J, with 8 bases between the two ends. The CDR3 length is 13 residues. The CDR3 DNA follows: TGTGCCAGCAGCCGCGCTAACTCCTACGAGCAGTACTTC. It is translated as CASSRANSYEQYF.

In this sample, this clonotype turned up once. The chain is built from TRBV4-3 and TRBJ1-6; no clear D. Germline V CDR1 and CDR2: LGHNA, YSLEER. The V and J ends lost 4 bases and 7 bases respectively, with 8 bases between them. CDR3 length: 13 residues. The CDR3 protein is CASSRGRNSPLHF. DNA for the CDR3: TGCGCCAGCAGCCGTGGGAGGAATTCACCCCTCCACTTT.

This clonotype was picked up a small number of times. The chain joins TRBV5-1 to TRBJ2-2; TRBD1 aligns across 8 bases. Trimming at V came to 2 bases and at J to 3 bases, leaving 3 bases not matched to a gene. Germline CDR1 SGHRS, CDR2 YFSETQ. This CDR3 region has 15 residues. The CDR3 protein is CASSFRTGHTGELFF. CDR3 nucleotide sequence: TGCGCCAGCAGCTTCAGGACAGGGCACACCGGGGAGCTGTTTTTT.

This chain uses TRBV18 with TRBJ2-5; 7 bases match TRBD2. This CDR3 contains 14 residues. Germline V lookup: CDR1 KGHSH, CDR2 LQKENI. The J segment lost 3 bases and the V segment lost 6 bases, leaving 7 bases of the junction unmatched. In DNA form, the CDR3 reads TGTGCCAGCTCCCTCCCGCTAGCGGAAGAGACCCAGTACTTC. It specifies CASSLPLAEETQYF.

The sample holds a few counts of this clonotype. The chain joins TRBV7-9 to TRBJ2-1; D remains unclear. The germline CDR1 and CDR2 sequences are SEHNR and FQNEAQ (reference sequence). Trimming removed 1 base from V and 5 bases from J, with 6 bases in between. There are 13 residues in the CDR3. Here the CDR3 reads CASSLVEDNEQFF. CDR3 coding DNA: TGTGCCAGCAGCTTAGTGGAAGACAATGAGCAGTTCTTC.

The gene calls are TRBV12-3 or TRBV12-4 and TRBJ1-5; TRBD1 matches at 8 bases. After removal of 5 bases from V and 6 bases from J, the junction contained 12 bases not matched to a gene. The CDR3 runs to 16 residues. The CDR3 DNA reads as TGTGCCAGCAGTCGTGCCGGGACAGGAACGGCTCAGCCCCAGCATTTT. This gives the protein CASSRAGTGTAQPQHF.

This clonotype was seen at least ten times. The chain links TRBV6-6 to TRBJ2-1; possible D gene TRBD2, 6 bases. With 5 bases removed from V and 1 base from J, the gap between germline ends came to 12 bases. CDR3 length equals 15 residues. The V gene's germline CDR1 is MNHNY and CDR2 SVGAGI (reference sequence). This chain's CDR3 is CASSNSAGSYNEQFF. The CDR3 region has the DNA TGTGCCAGCAGTAATTCGGCGGGGTCCTACAATGAGCAGTTCTTC.

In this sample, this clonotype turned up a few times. The CDR3 bases are TGTGCCAGCAGCGTAAACGAAGAGACCCAGTACTTC. Protein sequence: CASSVNEETQYF. This chain connects TRBV9 to TRBJ2-5; D not resolved. The CDR3 is made up of 12 amino acids. Germline V gene lookup returns CDR1 SGDLS and CDR2 YYNGEE. V shed 1 base and J shed 3 bases, with 4 bases lying between them.

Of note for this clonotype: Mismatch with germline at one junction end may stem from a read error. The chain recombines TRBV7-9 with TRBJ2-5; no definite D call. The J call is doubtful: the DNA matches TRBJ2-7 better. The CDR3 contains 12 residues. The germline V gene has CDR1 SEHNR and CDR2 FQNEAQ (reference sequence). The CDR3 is CTSSLAHREQYF. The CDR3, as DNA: TGTACCAGCAGCTTAGCTCACCGCGAGCAGTACTTC.

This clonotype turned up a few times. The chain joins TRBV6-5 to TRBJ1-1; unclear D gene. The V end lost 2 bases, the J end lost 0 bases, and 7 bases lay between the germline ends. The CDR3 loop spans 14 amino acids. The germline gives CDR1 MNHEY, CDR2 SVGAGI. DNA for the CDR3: TGTGCCAGCAGTTACGCGGGAGTGAACACTGAAGCTTTCTTT. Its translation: CASSYAGVNTEAFF.